This T cell receptor (beta chain) appears in the sequencing data of a study of T cells in Graves' hyperthyroidism and ophthalmopathy (dated by TCRdb to between 2018 and 2020). Study-wide context: Peripheral blood was sampled at the time of initial diagnosis, prior to any treatment. A discovery cohort of about 100 patients, roughly 43 with Graves' ophthalmopathy and approximately 60 with stable Graves' hyperthyroidism, was used to find distinguishing TCR V-J signatures. Prospective prediction of ophthalmopathy was tested in an independent validation cohort of fewer than 20 hyperthyroidism patients and 17 patients who later progressed to ophthalmopathy. The approximately 90 discovery patients were randomly split 7:3 into training and test sets. The study also compared thyroid tissue and blood T-cell repertoires from more than five Graves' hyperthyroidism patients. Once sampling was done, hyperthyroidism patients were given methimazole at a starting dose of 30 mg daily, whereas ophthalmopathy patients were given high-dose intravenous methylprednisolone. TCR Vbeta CDR3 sequencing of 135 peripheral blood samples (approximately 44 ophthalmopathy, some 75 hyperthyroidism and some 17 progressor patients) is reported in the paper.

The TCR beta CDR3 regions were amplified from the RNA transcripts. The TCR CDR3 was subjected to a first round of RT-PCR using the HTBI primer set and the Qiagen OneStep RT-PCR kit. Libraries were constructed in a second round of multiplex PCR, after which size selection and purification were carried out. Libraries were sequenced paired-end with 100 bp reads on an Illumina HiSeq2000. For the original study's pipeline: SOAPnuke was used to process the raw data, with reads discarded if the reads contained adapters or uncalled bases, had a mean Phred below 15, or lacked an exact constant-primer or identifier match. High-quality paired reads were merged using COPE v1.2.5, and each unique nucleotide sequence was defined as a clonotype. Clonotypes were aligned to IMGT TRBV, TRBD and TRBJ reference segments using MiTCR v1.1. The analysis included only V-J combinations with a frequency above 0.0001, which together covered 99% to 99.2% of the repertoires. The TCS score was defined as F50 (clonal expansion) divided by E x V (chaos), with BLOSUM62-based TCRdist calculated between CDR3 peptides within each V-J. Welch's t-statistics and random forest reduced approximately 520 V-J features to roughly 13, which were used in a naive Bayes classifier (R e1071). TCRdb ran its own pipeline on the public reads, namely fastp trimming at Q25 and MiXCR clone calling, and kept in-frame beta chains. Records with the same CDR3 protein are collapsed into one entry carrying the most frequent genes and DNA. TCRdb, rather than the study authors, made the V and J calls. Within this sample are around 520,000 distinct CDR3 sequences, with around a quarter of them counted one time only. The ten largest clones capture about 11% of the sample.

Ophthalmopathy patients had moderately to severely active disease, Clinical Activity Score of at least 3, NOSPECS grade of at least 4, and duration under 3 months. Any patient with an uncontrolled infection, another autoimmune disease, pregnancy or lactation was excluded. Diagnoses were based on clinical symptoms, serum thyroxine and TRAb, thyroid ultrasound and orbital computed tomography. PBMCs were separated from roughly 10 ml of fresh peripheral blood using Ficoll-Paque density gradient centrifugation. Trizol reagent was used to extract total RNA, and RNA quality was then checked on an Agilent 2100 Bioanalyzer. This clonotype was seen many times. Its target antigen remains unknown. Base qualities are not provided; no much larger clone lies one nucleotide away. V sheds 7 bases and J sheds 5 bases, leaving 8 bases between their ends. The germline V gene sets CDR1 to ENHRY and CDR2 to SYGVKD. The CDR3 goes from the cysteine to the phenylalanine over 12 residues. Only the CDR3 region is kept as DNA, spanning 36 bases read in frame from base 1.

Overall study outcomes, separate from this receptor: A model built on a 13 V-J signature distinguished ophthalmopathy from stable hyperthyroidism, reaching approximately 89% sensitivity and approximately 81% specificity in cross-validation and 80%/75% in testing. In validation, the model predicted progression to ophthalmopathy a median of about 6.5 months before onset, with 70% to 71% sensitivity and more than 72% specificity. Blood samples also contained most of the expanded thyroid clonotypes (frequency above 0.001), which suggests that blood repertoires may reflect thyroid immune responses. Sample size was not statistically predetermined, and investigators were not blinded to group allocation.

The chain uses TRBV10-3 and TRBJ2-2, with TRBD2 perhaps the D gene, on 5 matching bases. Material: blood. This TCR was recovered from a woman aged 30 to 39 with Graves' ophthalmopathy. The CDR3 corresponds to CAITSGTGELFF. The sequenced DNA: TGTGCCATCACTTCGGGGACCGGGGAGCTGTTTTTT.